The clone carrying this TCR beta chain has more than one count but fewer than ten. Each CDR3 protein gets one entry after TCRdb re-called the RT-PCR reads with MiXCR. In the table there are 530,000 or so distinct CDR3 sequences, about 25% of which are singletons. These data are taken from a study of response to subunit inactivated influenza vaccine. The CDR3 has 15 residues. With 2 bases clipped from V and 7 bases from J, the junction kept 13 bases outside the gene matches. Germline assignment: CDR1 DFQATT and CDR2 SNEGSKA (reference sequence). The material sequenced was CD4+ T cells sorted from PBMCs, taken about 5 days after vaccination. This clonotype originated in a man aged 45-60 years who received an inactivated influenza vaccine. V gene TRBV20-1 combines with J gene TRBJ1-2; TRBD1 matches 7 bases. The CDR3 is CSARQPEGAVGGYTF. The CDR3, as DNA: TGCAGTGCTAGACAGCCGGAGGGGGCAGTTGGTGGCTACACCTTC.